One TCR beta chain is described in this entry. Trimming cost V 2 bases and J 8 bases, with 21 bases left between them. The V gene's germline CDR1 is GTSNPN and CDR2 SVGIG (reference sequence). The CDR3 is 15 residues long. Per the authors' pipeline: Reference gene primer amplification yielded estimated nucleated cell counts. The table came from immunoSEQ multiplex PCR; TCRdb's copy has only in-frame clones and leaves some out. Clone size and V and J calls were adopted from that table, with D and trimming inferred from the DNA. The sample lists approximately 180,000 clones; less than 85% were seen once. The entry originates in a study of blood T cell repertoires in COVID-19. Study-level information: The origin of the acute and convalescent COVID-19 samples was the United States, Italy and Spain.

The chain links TRBV30 to TRBJ1-2, with a possible D match to TRBD1 (6 bases). The TCR originated in a woman aged 55-70 years with acute COVID-19. The specimen sequenced was PBMCs or T cells enriched from blood (not recorded which). The CDR3 DNA reads as TGTGCCTGGAGTAACTTTCAGGGGAAGAGTGGCGGCTACACCTTC. This sequence encodes CAWSNFQGKSGGYTF.